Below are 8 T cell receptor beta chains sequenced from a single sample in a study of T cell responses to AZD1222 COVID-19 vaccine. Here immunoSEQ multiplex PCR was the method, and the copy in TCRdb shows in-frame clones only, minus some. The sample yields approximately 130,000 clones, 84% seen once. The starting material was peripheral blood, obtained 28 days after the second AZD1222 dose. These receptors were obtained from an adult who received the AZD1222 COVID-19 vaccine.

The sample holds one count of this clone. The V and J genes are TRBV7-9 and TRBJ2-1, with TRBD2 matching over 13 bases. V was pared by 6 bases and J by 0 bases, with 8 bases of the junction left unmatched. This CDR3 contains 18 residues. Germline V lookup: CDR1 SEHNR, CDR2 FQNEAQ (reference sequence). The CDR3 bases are TGTGCCAGCAGTCCCGGGACTAGCGGGGCCACCTCCTACAATGAGCAGTTCTTC. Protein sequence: CASSPGTSGATSYNEQFF.

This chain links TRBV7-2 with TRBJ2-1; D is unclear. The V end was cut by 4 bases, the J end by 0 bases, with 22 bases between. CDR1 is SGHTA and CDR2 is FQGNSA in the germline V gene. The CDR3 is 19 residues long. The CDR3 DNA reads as TGTGCCAGCAGCTCCCCAATCCGCAAAAATCTTAGCTCCTACAATGAGCAGTTCTTC. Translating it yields CASSSPIRKNLSSYNEQFF.

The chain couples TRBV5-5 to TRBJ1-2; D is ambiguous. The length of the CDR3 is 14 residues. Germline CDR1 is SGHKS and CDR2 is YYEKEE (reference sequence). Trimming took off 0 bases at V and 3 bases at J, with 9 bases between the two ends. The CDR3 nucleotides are TGTGCCAGCAGCTTGGCAGCAGGAGACTATGGCTACACCTTC. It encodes CASSLAAGDYGYTF.

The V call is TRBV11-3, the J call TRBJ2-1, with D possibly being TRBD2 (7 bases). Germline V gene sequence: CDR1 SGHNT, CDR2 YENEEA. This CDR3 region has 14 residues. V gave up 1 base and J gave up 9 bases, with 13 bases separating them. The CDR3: CASSLVGGQGEQFF. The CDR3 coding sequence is TGTGCCAGCAGCTTAGTGGGGGGGCAGGGTGAGCAGTTCTTC.

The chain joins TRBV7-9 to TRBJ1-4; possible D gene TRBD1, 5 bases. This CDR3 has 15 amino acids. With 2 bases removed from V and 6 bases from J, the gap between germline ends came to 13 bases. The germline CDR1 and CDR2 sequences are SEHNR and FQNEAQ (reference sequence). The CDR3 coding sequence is TGTGCCAGCAGCTTACAGCCAGGGATTGATGAAAAACTGTTTTTT. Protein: CASSLQPGIDEKLFF.

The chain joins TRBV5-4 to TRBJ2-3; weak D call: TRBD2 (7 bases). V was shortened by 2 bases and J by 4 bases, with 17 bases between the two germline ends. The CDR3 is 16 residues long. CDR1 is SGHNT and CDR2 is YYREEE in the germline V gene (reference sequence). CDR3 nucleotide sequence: TGTGCCAGCAGCTTTCAAGTCGGCGGGGGCCCAGATACGCAGTATTTT. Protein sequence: CASSFQVGGGPDTQYF. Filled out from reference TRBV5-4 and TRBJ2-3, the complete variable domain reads ETGVTQSPTHLIKTRGQQVTLRCSSQSGHNTVSWYQQALGQGPQFIFQYYREEENGRGNFPPRFSGLQFPNYSSELNVNALELDDSALYLCASSFQVGGGPDTQYFGPGTRLTVL.

CDR3 loop: CASSVGYGGVAYGYTF. CDR3 DNA sequence: TGTGCCAGCAGCGTAGGGTACGGGGGCGTTGCCTATGGCTACACCTTC. The V and J genes are TRBV9 and TRBJ1-2; TRBD1 is a possible D gene (6 bases). The germline gives CDR1 SGDLS, CDR2 YYNGEE. CDR3 length equals 16 residues. V gave up 0 bases and J gave up 4 bases, with 16 bases separating them.

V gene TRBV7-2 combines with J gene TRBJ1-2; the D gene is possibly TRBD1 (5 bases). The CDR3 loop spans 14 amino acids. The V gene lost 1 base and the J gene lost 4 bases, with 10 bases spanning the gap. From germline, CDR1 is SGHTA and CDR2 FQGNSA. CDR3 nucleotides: TGTGCCAGCAGCTTAGACAGGATGCGCTATGGCTACACCTTC. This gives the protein CASSLDRMRYGYTF.